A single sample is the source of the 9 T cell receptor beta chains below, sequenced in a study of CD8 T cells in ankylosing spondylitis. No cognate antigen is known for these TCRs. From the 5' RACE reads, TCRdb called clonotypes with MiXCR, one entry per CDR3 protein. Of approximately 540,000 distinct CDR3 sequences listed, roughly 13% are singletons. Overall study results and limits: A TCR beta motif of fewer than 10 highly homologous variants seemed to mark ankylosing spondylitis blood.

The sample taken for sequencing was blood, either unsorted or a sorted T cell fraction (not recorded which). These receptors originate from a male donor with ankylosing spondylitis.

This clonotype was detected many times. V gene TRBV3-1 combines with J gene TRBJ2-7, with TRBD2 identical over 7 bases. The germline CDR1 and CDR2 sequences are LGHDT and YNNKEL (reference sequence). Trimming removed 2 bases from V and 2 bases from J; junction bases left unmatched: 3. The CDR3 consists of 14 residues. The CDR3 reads CASSQSGTTYEQYV. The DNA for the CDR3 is TGTGCCAGCAGCCAAAGCGGGACGACCTACGAGCAGTACGTC.

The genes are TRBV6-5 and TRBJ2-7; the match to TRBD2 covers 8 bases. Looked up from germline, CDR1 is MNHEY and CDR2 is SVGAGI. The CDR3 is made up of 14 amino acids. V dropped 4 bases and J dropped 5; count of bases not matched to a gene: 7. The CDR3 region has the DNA TGTGCCAGCAGTTCGGACGGGACTAGTGACGAGCAGTACTTC. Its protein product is CASSSDGTSDEQYF.

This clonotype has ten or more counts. Written as DNA, the CDR3 is TGCAGTGCTACAGGGCTAGCGGGAACCTACAATGAGCAGTTCTTC. It specifies CSATGLAGTYNEQFF. The chain uses TRBV20-1 and TRBJ2-1, with 9 bases matching TRBD2. The germline CDR1 and CDR2 sequences are DFQATT and SNEGSKA (reference sequence). The J segment lost 2 bases and the V segment lost 4 bases, leaving 6 bases of the junction unmatched. CDR3 size: 15 residues.

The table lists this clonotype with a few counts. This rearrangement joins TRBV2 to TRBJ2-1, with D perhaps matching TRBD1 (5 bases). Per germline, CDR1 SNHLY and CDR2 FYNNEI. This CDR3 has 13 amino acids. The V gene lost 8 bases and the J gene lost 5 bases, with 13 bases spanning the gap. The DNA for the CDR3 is TGTGCCAGCTGTTACAGGACCGACAATGAGCAGTTCTTC. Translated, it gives CASCYRTDNEQFF.

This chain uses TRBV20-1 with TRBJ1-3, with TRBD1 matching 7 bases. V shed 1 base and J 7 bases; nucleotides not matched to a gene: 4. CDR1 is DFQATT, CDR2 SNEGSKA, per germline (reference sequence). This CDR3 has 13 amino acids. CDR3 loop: CSARVTGSNTIYF. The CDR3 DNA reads TGCAGTGCTAGAGTGACAGGGAGCAACACCATATATTTT.

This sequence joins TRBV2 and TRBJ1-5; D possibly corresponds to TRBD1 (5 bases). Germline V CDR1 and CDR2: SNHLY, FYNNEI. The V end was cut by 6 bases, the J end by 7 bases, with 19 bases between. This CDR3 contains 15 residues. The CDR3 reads CASSPSGGVEQPQHF. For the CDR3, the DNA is TGTGCCAGCAGCCCTAGCGGGGGTGTGGAGCAGCCCCAGCATTTT.

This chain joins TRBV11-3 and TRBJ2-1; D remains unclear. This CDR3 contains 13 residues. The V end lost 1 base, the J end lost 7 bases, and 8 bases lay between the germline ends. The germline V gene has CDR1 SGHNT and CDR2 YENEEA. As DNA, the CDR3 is TGTGCCAGCAGCTTAGGCAACGGGAATGAGCAGTTCTTC. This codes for CASSLGNGNEQFF. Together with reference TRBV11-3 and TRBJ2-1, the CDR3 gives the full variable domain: EAGVVQSPRYKIIEKKQPVAFWCNPISGHNTLYWYLQNLGQGPELLIRYENEEAVDDSQLPKDRFSAERLKGVDSTLKIQPAELGDSAVYLCASSLGNGNEQFFGPGTRLTVL.

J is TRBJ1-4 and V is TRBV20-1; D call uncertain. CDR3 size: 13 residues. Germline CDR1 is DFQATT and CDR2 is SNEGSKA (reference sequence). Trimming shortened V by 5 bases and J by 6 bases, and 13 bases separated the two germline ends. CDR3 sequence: CSARGGSDEKLFF. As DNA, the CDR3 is TGCAGTGCTCGAGGTGGTTCTGATGAAAAACTGTTTTTT.

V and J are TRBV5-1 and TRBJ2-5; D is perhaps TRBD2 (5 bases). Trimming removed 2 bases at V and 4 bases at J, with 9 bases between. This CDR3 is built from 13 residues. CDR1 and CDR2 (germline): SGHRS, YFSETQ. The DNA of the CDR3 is TGCGCCAGCAGCTTCAGAGAGGGAGAGACCCAGTACTTC. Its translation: CASSFREGETQYF.